Below, 27 T cell receptor beta chains from the same sample are listed, as sequenced in a study of T cell changes during pregnancy in multiple sclerosis. TCRdb keeps only in-frame clones here, not all; method: immunoSEQ multiplex PCR. The profile shows 30,000 to 40,000 clones, around nine tenths of them singletons. This specimen consisted of CD8+ T cells from peripheral blood mononuclear cells, obtained in the third trimester of pregnancy. These receptors were collected from a female donor with multiple sclerosis, enrolled in a pregnancy study.

This clone has just one count. The CDR3 DNA follows: TGCGCCAGCAGCTTTTCTGGGACAGTTGATTTCTATGGCTACACCTTC. Residues: CASSFSGTVDFYGYTF. This chain links TRBV5-1 with TRBJ1-2, with TRBD1 matching 7 bases. V dropped 2 bases and J dropped 4; count of bases not matched to a gene: 11. This CDR3 has 16 residues. Germline-derived CDR1 and CDR2 are SGHRS and YFSETQ.

The rearrangement uses TRBV19 and TRBJ1-1, with a weak D call TRBD1 (6 bases). V shed 9 bases and J shed 6 bases, with 14 bases lying between them. This CDR3 comprises 12 residues. The germline gives CDR1 LNHDA, CDR2 SQIVND (reference sequence). The CDR3, as DNA: TGTGCCAGCAGGGGCCCCGGGGCTGAAGCTTTCTTT. Its protein is CASRGPGAEAFF.

The CDR3 nucleotides are TGTGCCAGTAGTATAGAGGACGGACCAGGGGCCGAGCAGTACTTC. Translated, it gives CASSIEDGPGAEQYF. This sequence joins TRBV19 and TRBJ2-7, with D possibly being TRBD1 (6 bases). Trimming stripped 0 bases from V and 6 bases from J, with 15 bases between. Germline lookup yields CDR1 LNHDA and CDR2 SQIVND (reference sequence). There are 15 residues in the CDR3.

In its sample, this clone was seen once. The chain has TRBV7-8 and TRBJ1-4, with D uncertain. The CDR3 covers 14 residues. Germline CDR1 and CDR2: SGHVS and FQNEAQ. The germline V and J ends were trimmed by 5 bases and 5 bases, with 12 bases remaining between them. The CDR3 region is CASSPKTGNEKLFF. Written as DNA, the CDR3 is TGTGCCAGCAGCCCTAAGACGGGAAATGAAAAACTGTTTTTT.

This chain joins TRBV19 and TRBJ1-5; D is unclear. With 2 bases removed from V and 0 bases from J, the gap between germline ends came to 11 bases. Looked up from germline, CDR1 is LNHDA and CDR2 is SQIVND (reference sequence). The CDR3 sequence is 16 residues long. Written as DNA, the CDR3 is TGTGCCAGTAGTATATGGAGGATTGCTAGCAATCAGCCCCAGCATTTT. Translation: CASSIWRIASNQPQHF.

This sequence joins TRBV7-8 and TRBJ1-1; 8 positions match TRBD1. This CDR3 region has 18 residues. Germline V CDR1 and CDR2: SGHVS, FQNEAQ. V dropped 5 bases and J dropped 2; count of bases not matched to a gene: 16. The CDR3 sequence is CASSLSPGTGVRNTEAFF. CDR3 DNA: TGTGCCAGCAGCCTAAGCCCCGGGACAGGCGTTCGTAACACTGAAGCTTTCTTT.

This chain uses TRBV28 with TRBJ1-1; 7 nucleotides align to TRBD1. V dropped 5 bases and J dropped 3; count of bases not matched to a gene: 18. Per the germline V gene, CDR1 is MDHEN and CDR2 is SYDVKM. The length of the CDR3 is 18 residues. The DNA for the CDR3 is TGTGCCAGCAGTCTCAAAGCCCCCCAGGGGGTACGGCACACTGAAGCTTTCTTT. Its translation: CASSLKAPQGVRHTEAFF. Filled out from reference TRBV28 and TRBJ1-1, the complete variable domain reads DVKVTQSSRYLVKRTGEKVFLECVQDMDHENMFWYRQDPGLGLRLIYFSYDVKMKEKGDIPEGYSVSREKKERFSLILESASTNQTSMYLCASSLKAPQGVRHTEAFFGQGTRLTVV.

This clone appeared a few times. The rearrangement links TRBV6-1 to TRBJ2-3; 9 bases are shared with TRBD2. V trimming: 3 bases; J trimming: 2 bases; junction bases outside the gene matches: 3. Germline lookup yields CDR1 MNHNS and CDR2 SASEGT. The CDR3 sequence is 15 residues long. CDR3 sequence reads: CASSEGGGATDTQYF. The CDR3 nucleotides are TGTGCCAGCAGTGAGGGCGGGGGGGCCACAGATACGCAGTATTTT.

The chain recombines TRBV19 with TRBJ2-4; D is possibly TRBD2 (7 bases). V shed 3 bases and J shed 7 bases, with 16 bases lying between them. The CDR3 extends over 15 amino acids. Germline CDR1 reads LNHDA; CDR2 reads SQIVND (reference sequence). Here the CDR3 DNA reads TGTGCCAGTAGTATTATAGGGGGGGCCGAGAACATTCAGTACTTC. Translating gives CASSIIGGAENIQYF.

The chain joins TRBV29-1 to TRBJ1-1; D is perhaps TRBD1 (6 bases). Germline CDR1 and CDR2: SQVTM and ANQGSEA. Trimming removed 3 bases from V and 4 bases from J, with 15 bases in between. The CDR3 runs 14 residues. This chain's CDR3 is CSVEAPTGPTEAFF. The CDR3 bases are TGCAGCGTTGAGGCTCCGACAGGCCCCACTGAAGCTTTCTTT. Full variable domain (outside the CDR3, taken from reference TRBV29-1 and TRBJ1-1): SAVISQKPSRDICQRGTSLTIQCQVDSQVTMMFWYRQQPGQSLTLIATANQGSEATYESGFVIDKFPISRPNLTFSTLTVSNMSPEDSSIYLCSVEAPTGPTEAFFGQGTRLTVV.

This clone has just a few counts. The CDR3 DNA is TGTGCCATCCAGGGGGCACCCAATCAGCCCCAGCATTTT. This translates into CAIQGAPNQPQHF. This chain connects TRBV10-3 to TRBJ1-5, with 8 positions matching TRBD1. Germline V gives CDR1 ENHRY, CDR2 SYGVKD. Unmatched junction bases numbered 3, after V lost 8 bases and J lost 3 bases. The CDR3 length is 13 residues.

The V call is TRBV10-2, the J call TRBJ2-1; 9 bases are shared with TRBD2. V trimming: 2 bases; J trimming: 8 bases; junction bases outside the gene matches: 7. The CDR3 is made up of 15 amino acids. Germline V CDR1 and CDR2: WSHSY, SAAADI. The CDR3 loop reads CASSERRGGLDEQFF. CDR3 sequence (DNA): TGCGCCAGCAGTGAGAGGCGGGGGGGCCTGGATGAGCAGTTCTTC.

The chain is built from TRBV5-4 and TRBJ1-1, with D hard to call. Trimming took 4 bases from V and 0 from J, leaving 16 bases between them. The germline gives CDR1 SGHNT, CDR2 YYREEE (reference sequence). The CDR3 sequence is 16 residues long. CDR3 in amino acids: CASSIDGVWLNTEAFF. The CDR3 DNA sequence: TGTGCCAGCAGCATTGACGGGGTGTGGCTGAACACTGAAGCTTTCTTT.

This chain connects TRBV5-1 to TRBJ2-7, with 8 bases fitting TRBD2. The ends lost 5 bases at V and 0 bases at J; junction bases unmatched: 7. CDR3 length: 15 residues. Germline assignment: CDR1 SGHRS and CDR2 YFSETQ. CDR3 DNA sequence: TGCGCCAGCAGTTTTATAGCGGGGAGCTCCTACGAGCAGTACTTC. Translation: CASSFIAGSSYEQYF.

The sample holds one count of this clone. The V and J genes are TRBV6-1 and TRBJ1-5, with D possibly matching TRBD1 (6 bases). V dropped 1 base and J dropped 7 bases, with 14 bases sitting between them. CDR3 length: 15 amino acids. Looked up from germline, CDR1 is MNHNS and CDR2 is SASEGT. The CDR3 loop is CASSEEGRGGQPQHF. The DNA for the CDR3 is TGTGCCAGCAGTGAAGAGGGCAGGGGAGGGCAGCCCCAGCATTTT.

The chain couples TRBV6-1 to TRBJ2-1; TRBD1 matches 7 bases. Looked up from germline, CDR1 is MNHNS and CDR2 is SASEGT. V was pared by 1 base and J by 7 bases, with 4 bases of the junction left unmatched. CDR3 length equals 14 residues. Here the CDR3 reads CASSEEQGVNEQFF. CDR3 coding DNA: TGTGCCAGCAGTGAAGAGCAGGGGGTGAATGAGCAGTTCTTC.

The chain carries TRBV5-1 and TRBJ2-7; maybe TRBD2 (7 bases). The germline V gene has CDR1 SGHRS and CDR2 YFSETQ. The CDR3 length is 15 residues. The ends were cut back, 4 bases at V and 2 bases at J, with 16 bases in the middle. The DNA of the CDR3 is TGCGCCAGCAGCGTAGGCGGGGGCACAACCTACGAGCAGTACTTC. Its protein product is CASSVGGGTTYEQYF.

V gene TRBV6-5 combines with J gene TRBJ1-2; a possible D gene is TRBD1 (6 bases). CDR1 and CDR2 from the germline V gene are MNHEY and SVGAGI. The CDR3 contains 12 residues. The V end lost 5 bases, the J end lost 5 bases, and 9 bases lay between the germline ends. CDR3 DNA: TGTGCCAGCAGTCAGGGGTTTTATGGCTACACCTTC. Its protein is CASSQGFYGYTF.

The J gene is TRBJ1-1, the V gene TRBV5-5; 8 nucleotides line up with TRBD1. Germline CDR1 reads SGHKS; CDR2 reads YYEKEE (reference sequence). CDR3 length: 13 residues. J was trimmed by 11 bases and V by 0 bases; bases with no gene match: 6. CDR3 protein: CASSLGTGQRAFF. The CDR3 DNA follows: TGTGCCAGCAGCTTGGGGACAGGGCAGCGCGCTTTCTTT.

V gene TRBV13 combines with J gene TRBJ2-1, with 10 bases aligning to TRBD2. The length of the CDR3 is 15 residues. CDR1 PRHDT and CDR2 FYEKMQ come from the germline V gene (reference sequence). V was clipped by 5 bases and J by 4 bases; unmatched bases: 5. The DNA of the CDR3 is TGTGCCAGCAGCGCTCTAGCGGGGGCGTACAATGAGCAGTTCTTC. This encodes CASSALAGAYNEQFF.

The V gene is TRBV9, the J gene TRBJ1-2; 9 bases map to TRBD1. There are 13 residues in the CDR3. V shed 2 bases and J 6 bases; nucleotides not matched to a gene: 2. Germline V gene sequence: CDR1 SGDLS, CDR2 YYNGEE. The CDR3 here is CASSVDRGNGYTF. CDR3 nucleotide sequence: TGTGCCAGCAGCGTTGACAGGGGGAATGGCTACACCTTC.

The rearrangement links TRBV10-1 to TRBJ2-1; no clear D gene. Trimming shortened V by 0 bases and J by 4 bases, and 7 bases separated the two germline ends. The V gene's germline CDR1 is WNHNN and CDR2 SYGVQD (reference sequence). This CDR3 has 14 amino acids. CDR3 residues: CASSESSGYNEQFF. In nucleotides, the CDR3 is TGCGCCAGCAGTGAGTCTTCGGGTTACAATGAGCAGTTCTTC.

The chain employs TRBV7-6 and TRBJ1-4; 9 bases are a match to TRBD1. Germline V gene data show CDR1 as SGHVS and CDR2 as FNYEAQ. Trimming cost V 1 base and J 7 bases; bases outside gene matches: 7. This CDR3 is 16 amino acids long. Here the CDR3 reads CASSLGTGTGSEKLFF. The CDR3 nucleotides are TGTGCCAGCAGCTTAGGGACCGGGACAGGGAGTGAAAAACTGTTTTTT.

The chain links TRBV14 to TRBJ1-6; a weak D match, TRBD1 (5 bases). The CDR3 contains 14 residues. Looked up from germline, CDR1 is SGHDN and CDR2 is FVKESK. Trimming pared 4 bases from V and 11 bases from J, leaving 15 bases between. The DNA for the CDR3 is TGTGCCAGCAGCCTAAAGGCAGGGTGGACACCCCTCCACTTT. Its protein is CASSLKAGWTPLHF. The whole variable domain, remainder taken from reference TRBV14 and TRBJ1-6, is EAGVTQFPSHSVIEKGQTVTLRCDPISGHDNLYWYRRVMGKEIKFLLHFVKESKQDESGMPNNRFLAERTGGTYSTLKVQPAELEDSGVYFCASSLKAGWTPLHFGNGTRLTVT.

This clone was seen only once. V gene TRBV19 combines with J gene TRBJ1-5; 10 bases line up with TRBD1. Looked up from germline, CDR1 is LNHDA and CDR2 is SQIVND (reference sequence). V lost 6 bases and J lost 1; bases outside the gene matches: 15. The CDR3 has 19 residues. The CDR3 reads CASSSTGTGVGGSNQPQHF. CDR3 in DNA: TGTGCCAGTAGCAGTACCGGGACAGGGGTCGGGGGAAGCAATCAGCCCCAGCATTTT.

In this sample, this clone turned up a few times. The chain recombines TRBV10-2 with TRBJ1-1, with 7 bases matching TRBD1. The J segment lost 5 bases and the V segment lost 6 bases, leaving 18 bases of the junction unmatched. Per the germline V gene, CDR1 is WSHSY and CDR2 is SAAADI. There are 17 residues in the CDR3. The CDR3 bases are TGCGCCAGCAGGACCCCCCGACAGGGTAAGTGTAGGACTGAAGCTTTCTTT. Protein product: CASRTPRQGKCRTEAFF.

CDR3 sequence reads: CSASNTEAFF. In DNA, the CDR3 is TGCAGTGCCAGTAACACTGAAGCTTTCTTT. The chain employs TRBV20-1 and TRBJ1-1; unclear D gene. Germline-derived CDR1 and CDR2 are DFQATT and SNEGSKA (reference sequence). CDR3 size: 10 residues. Trimming removed 6 bases from V and 2 bases from J, with 4 bases in between.